The present T cell receptor beta chain was sequenced within a study of T cell repertoires in cytomegalovirus infection. Study-wide points: There were HLA-C-restricted CMV-specific TCR beta clonotypes dominating the ex vivo response.

This CDR3 spans 15 amino acids. V shed 3 bases and J 0 bases; nucleotides not matched to a gene: 7. Germline loops: CDR1 DFQATT, CDR2 SNEGSKA (reference sequence). This clonotype was detected only a few times. Its cognate antigen is unknown. TCRdb re-called the reads with MiXCR, one entry per CDR3 protein. Counted here are some 400,000 distinct CDR3 sequences, about a sixth occurring once; the ten biggest clones make up approximately 10%. This clonotype was sampled from a human donor in good health (CMV status not recorded). Some clones in this sample may be carry-over from other donors' samples. Sequenced material: PBMCs. V usage is TRBV20-1 and J usage is TRBJ1-2, with 7 bases matching TRBD1. The DNA of the CDR3 is TGCAGTGCTAGCCTCCCCAGGGGGACTAACTATGGCTACACCTTC. It specifies CSASLPRGTNYGYTF.